This record looks at one T cell receptor beta chain sequence and its context. These data come from a study of T cell responses to AZD1222 COVID-19 vaccine. Only in-frame clones appear in the TCRdb table, and some are missing; sequencing was by immunoSEQ multiplex PCR. The data contain about 76,000 clones, about 83% of them singletons. From germline, CDR1 is KGHSH and CDR2 LQKENI. V was clipped by 3 bases and J by 3 bases; unmatched bases: 10. The CDR3 covers 16 residues. The material was peripheral blood, obtained 28 days after the second dose of the MenACWY control vaccine. The clonotype was recovered from an adult who received the MenACWY meningococcal vaccine as a control. The V call is TRBV18, the J call TRBJ1-1, with 7 nucleotides matching TRBD1. The CDR3, as DNA: TGTGCCAGCTCACCCCCGGGACAGCTACTATACACTGAAGCTTTCTTT. This gives the protein CASSPPGQLLYTEAFF.